This T cell receptor (delta chain) was recovered during a study of γδ T cells in repeated Plasmodium falciparum infection. This clone has only a few counts. Given a far larger clone just one base away, this is likely a sequencing read error. This CDR3 is also generated by other DNA sequences in the sample. CDR3 length: 16 amino acids. Germline-derived CDR1 and CDR2 are GEAIGNYY and EKD. Gammadelta T cells were flow-sorted from PBMC into Vgamma9/Vdelta2+ and Vdelta2-negative populations for bulk analysis. TCRdb redid clone calling on the multiplex PCR reads using CATT. In the table there are 85,000 to 100,000 delta-chain clones, approximately 0.96% of which are singletons.

The J segment was not called; the V segment is TRDV2; the table's D call of TRDD3 was not tested on the DNA. This receptor was identified in a pool of human donors (malaria-infected and uninfected, not separated). Sequenced input: gamma-delta T cells from blood. For the CDR3, the DNA is TGTGCCTGTGACACACTGGGGGGGACGTACACCGATAAACTTATCTTT. This sequence encodes CACDTLGGTYTDKLIF.